The rows below give T cell receptor beta chains drawn from one sample of a study of blood T cell repertoires in COVID-19. Profiled with immunoSEQ multiplex PCR; TCRdb holds only in-frame clones, not every one. The table lists roughly 190,000 clones, around 83% of them singletons. The specimen sequenced was peripheral blood. These receptors came from a woman between 35 and 50 years old with acute or convalescent COVID-19. The conserved cysteine and the conserved F or W are not part of the CDR3 here.

j_call v_call cdr3_aa
TRBJ1-5 TRBV3-1/TRBV3-2 ASGRQGGQPQH
TRBJ1-1 TRBV7-9 ASRSPSGGGTEAF
TRBJ2-1 TRBV15 ATRTGPGTSGLSSYNEQF
TRBJ2-5 TRBV11-2 ASSLGPGTGGETQY
TRBJ2-7 TRBV4-1 ASSQAAGGLSYEQY
TRBJ2-3 TRBV6-5 ASRAIGLAGDTQY
TRBJ2-5 TRBV7-3 ASSLNPGEETQY
TRBJ1-2 TRBV5-1 ASSSLGQVTYGYT
TRBJ1-6 TRBV5-4 ASSKDTSYNSPLH
TRBJ1-3 TRBV28 ASSPSGLGNTIY
TRBJ2-1 TRBV24-1 ATSDLQGAGGQF
TRBJ1-2 TRBV5-6 ASSPGDYGYT
TRBJ1-5 TRBV28 ASSFVPPRTNQPQH
TRBJ2-1 TRBV4-1 ASTASTGTSYNEQF
TRBJ1-4 TRBV2 ASNALQRFTNEKLF
TRBJ2-1 TRBV27 ASSLEGSSSYNEQF
TRBJ2-3 TRBV9 ASSVAGGAPRAYTQY
TRBJ1-1 TRBV30 AWTGGWGNTEAF
TRBJ1-1 TRBV28 ASSLPRQEMNTEAF
TRBJ1-1 TRBV10-3 AISAQTANTEAF
TRBJ1-2 TRBV5-4 ASSLAGGGGYGYT
TRBJ1-5 TRBV27 ASSPSPGTGSSQPQH
TRBJ1-4 TRBV23-1 ASSQPDRGANEKLF
TRBJ1-1 TRBV18 ASSPPLGAEAF
TRBJ2-3 TRBV18 ASLSTGRTDTQY
TRBJ2-7 TRBV28 ATFAGTDSYEQY
TRBJ1-5 TRBV16 ASSYTTRPGGQPQH
TRBJ2-1 TRBV19 ASRNPGVPHNEQF
TRBJ1-1 TRBV5-1 ASSLGGEYGEAF
TRBJ2-5 TRBV10-3 AISEGQENQETQY
TRBJ1-5 TRBV18 ASSPQGDRANQPQH
TRBJ2-7 TRBV11-2 ASSHRTGTYEQY
TRBJ2-3 TRBV9 ASSVGDTSDTQY
TRBJ1-1 TRBV18 ASSPGQQNTEAF
TRBJ1-2 TRBV30 AWNWAYGYT
TRBJ2-6 TRBV4-2 ASSPNPKGGANVLT
TRBJ1-1 TRBV29-1 SVYGQQNTEAF
TRBJ2-3 TRBV19 ASTSSPGQGSWLVDTQY
TRBJ2-2 TRBV7-9 ASSPGTAYANTGELF
TRBJ1-1 TRBV5-1 ASSLGWGQITEAF
TRBJ2-1 TRBV9 ASSARWAGDSYNEQF
TRBJ1-2 TRBV14 ASSQDWTVGNGYT
TRBJ1-2 TRBV12-1 ASSFETWDRNGSGYGYT
TRBJ1-1 TRBV6-6 ASRSTATNTEAF
TRBJ2-5 TRBV7-2 ASSPGGLGRQQY
TRBJ1-6 TRBV5-1 ASSLDRGHNSPLH
TRBJ1-6 TRBV25-1 ASSEMGWGEVSPLH
TRBJ2-5 TRBV11-2 ASSLLETQY
TRBJ1-4 TRBV5-1 ASSLVAGLNEKLF
TRBJ2-2 TRBV6-4 ASSDGTATGELF
TRBJ2-7 TRBV11-2 ASSPSGSANYEQY